This T cell receptor beta chain stems from a study of technical replicates of blood from a handful of donors. Measured with immunoSEQ multiplex PCR; TCRdb has only the in-frame clones, and not every one. The sample records about 75,000 clones, 91% being singletons. The sequence was collected from a human donor in good health. Some clones in this sample may be carry-over from other donors' samples. Sequencing was performed on T cells isolated from PBMCs.

CDR3 DNA: TGTGCCAGTTCCAGGCGGGAGGCGGAGACCCAGTACTTC. Translation gives CASSRREAETQYF. This chain connects TRBV2 to TRBJ2-5; 8 bases fit TRBD2. V gave up 9 bases and J gave up 5 bases; unmatched junction bases: 8. The CDR3 contains 13 residues. The V gene's germline CDR1 is SNHLY and CDR2 FYNNEI.